This is a list of T cell receptor beta chains from one sample in a study of regulatory T cells in long-lasting Graves disease. TCRdb used MiXCR to reprocess the multiplex PCR reads, holding one entry per CDR3 protein. Seen here are around 460,000 distinct CDR3 sequences, 22% observed once, and the top ten hold about 12%. The specimen was peripheral blood mononuclear cells (PBMCs), collected when the disease was refractory, from a patient treated with antithyroid drugs. These receptors were collected from a female donor with Graves disease. Both conserved end residues are part of each CDR3. A D gene is named only where the DNA matches it firmly. Clone size is not always given. Where it is, it says once, few, many or a class for expanded clones.

size	V	J	D	CDR3	DNA
once	TRBV6-5	TRBJ1-5	-	CASSYSTEGQPQHF	TGTGCCAGCAGTTACTCGACAGAGGGACAGCCCCAGCATTTT
-	TRBV7-9	TRBJ1-1	-	CASSSGTASTEAFF	TGTGCCAGCAGCTCTGGGACCGCGAGCACTGAAGCTTTCTTT
-	TRBV30	TRBJ2-7	TRBD1	CAWSPRTGVIHEQYF	TGTGCCTGGAGTCCGCGGACAGGGGTCATCCACGAGCAGTACTTC
few	TRBV29-1	TRBJ2-2	TRBD1	CSISPRDRPNTGELFF	TGCAGCATAAGCCCACGGGACAGACCGAACACCGGGGAGCTGTTTTTT
few	TRBV20-1	TRBJ1-1	-	CSASSGGRGNTEAFF	TGCAGTGCTAGTAGCGGGGGGAGGGGGAACACTGAAGCTTTCTTT
many	TRBV12-3/TRBV12-4	TRBJ1-2	-	CASSLALVAGYGYTF	TGTGCCAGCAGTTTAGCGCTTGTGGCAGGCTATGGCTACACCTTC
-	TRBV12-3/TRBV12-4	TRBJ1-5	-	CASSGRGGQPQHF	TGTGCCAGCAGTGGACGGGGCGGGCAGCCCCAGCATTTT
many	TRBV5-1	TRBJ1-1	TRBD1	CASSLPGQGEAFF	TGCGCCAGCAGTCTGCCGGGACAGGGTGAAGCTTTCTTT
-	TRBV29-1	TRBJ1-2	-	CSVEELPEARTWGDYGYTF	TGCAGCGTTGAAGAACTACCTGAGGCGCGAACCTGGGGAGACTATGGCTACACCTTC
many	TRBV28	TRBJ1-2	-	CAGGGRKVDGYTF	TGTGCCGGGGGCGGGAGGAAGGTAGATGGCTACACCTTC
-	TRBV7-8	TRBJ2-2	TRBD1	CASSLNRGPSNTGELFF	TGTGCCAGCAGCTTAAACAGGGGGCCTTCGAACACCGGGGAGCTGTTTTTT
-	TRBV12-3/TRBV12-4	TRBJ1-2	-	CASSSSIRAGYTF	TGTGCCAGCAGTTCGTCGATCCGGGCTGGCTACACCTTC
few	TRBV7-9	TRBJ2-2	TRBD1	CASSSRVQDRGPGELFF	TGTGCCAGCAGCTCCCGAGTCCAAGACAGGGGTCCCGGGGAGCTGTTTTTT
-	TRBV19	TRBJ1-4	-	CASSGLVSPTNEKLFF	TGTGCCAGTAGTGGCCTGGTCTCACCAACTAATGAAAAACTGTTTTTT
many	TRBV6-2/TRBV6-3	TRBJ1-1	-	CASSSRSKRGMNTEAFF	TGTGCCAGCAGTTCTAGAAGTAAACGGGGAATGAACACTGAAGCTTTCTTT
many	TRBV3-1	TRBJ2-5	-	CASRTMEETQYF	TGTGCCAGCAGGACAATGGAAGAGACCCAGTACTTC
many	TRBV5-1	TRBJ1-1	-	CASSPGREAFF	TGCGCCAGCAGCCCGGGGCGTGAAGCTTTCTTT
many	TRBV6-5	TRBJ1-1	TRBD1	CASSSGPGGEAFF	TGTGCCAGCAGTTCGGGCCCAGGGGGCGAAGCTTTCTTT
-	TRBV12-3/TRBV12-4	TRBJ2-2	-	CASSKSRGELFF	TGTGCCAGCAGTAAAAGTCGGGGGGAGCTGTTTTTT
once	TRBV29-1	TRBJ2-1	TRBD2	CSVLAGGPSNEQFF	TGCAGCGTACTAGCGGGAGGGCCATCCAATGAGCAGTTCTTC
many	TRBV19	TRBJ1-2	-	CASSVAAGYGYTF	TGTGCCAGTAGTGTGGCGGCGGGCTATGGCTACACCTTC
few	TRBV5-1	TRBJ2-7	TRBD1	CASSPSGTGNIEQYF	TGCGCCAGCAGCCCCTCCGGGACAGGTAATATCGAGCAGTACTTC
-	TRBV5-1	TRBJ1-1	-	CASSLVGRFMNTEAFF	TGCGCCAGCAGCTTGGTGGGACGTTTCATGAACACTGAAGCTTTCTTT
many	TRBV13	TRBJ2-6	-	CASSLTGLSGANVLTF	TGTGCCAGCAGCTTAACAGGGCTCTCTGGGGCCAACGTCCTGACTTTC
many	TRBV5-1	TRBJ1-1	-	CASNWGRGGEAFF	TGCGCCAGCAACTGGGGACGGGGAGGGGAAGCTTTCTTT
-	TRBV20-1	TRBJ2-7	TRBD1	CSARDYAGQDPYEQYF	TGCAGTGCTAGAGATTACGCGGGACAGGACCCCTACGAGCAGTACTTC
many	TRBV11-2	TRBJ2-7	-	CASSLRVAVNEQYF	TGTGCCAGCAGCTTAAGGGTAGCAGTGAACGAGCAGTACTTC
-	TRBV7-9	TRBJ2-7	TRBD2	CASSFVAGESYEQYF	TGTGCCAGCAGCTTCGTGGCGGGAGAGTCCTACGAGCAGTACTTC
many	TRBV2	TRBJ2-7	TRBD2	CASSGLAGGLYEQYF	TGTGCCAGCAGCGGACTAGCGGGAGGACTCTACGAGCAGTACTTC
-	TRBV19	TRBJ1-6	-	CASSRLVNSPLHF	TGTGCCAGTAGTCGATTGGTAAATTCACCCCTCCACTTT
-	TRBV7-2	TRBJ1-1	-	CASSVGLSNTEAFF	TGTGCCAGCAGCGTGGGACTCTCGAACACTGAAGCTTTCTTT
many	TRBV2	TRBJ2-2	-	CASSIDIANTGELFF	TGTGCCAGCAGTATTGACATCGCGAACACCGGGGAGCTGTTTTTT
many	TRBV28	TRBJ1-1	-	CASSPPGLPEAFF	TGTGCCAGCAGTCCTCCAGGGTTGCCTGAAGCTTTCTTT
many	TRBV7-2	TRBJ2-5	TRBD2	CASSLVPGGKTQYF	TGTGCCAGCAGCTTAGTTCCGGGGGGAAAGACCCAGTACTTC
many	TRBV6-1	TRBJ2-5	-	CASTEQVGVGQETQYF	TGTGCCAGCACCGAACAAGTGGGAGTAGGGCAAGAGACCCAGTACTTC
few	TRBV5-1	TRBJ2-7	TRBD2	CASSLNSGRYEQYF	TGCGCCAGCAGCTTGAATAGCGGGAGGTACGAGCAGTACTTC
-	TRBV7-9	TRBJ2-2	TRBD2	CATANNLGGELLF	TGTGCCACCGCTAATAATCTGGGAGGGGAGCTGCTTTTT
many	TRBV20-1	TRBJ2-7	TRBD1	CSAAFGTGGREQYF	TGCAGTGCCGCCTTCGGGACAGGGGGCCGCGAGCAGTACTTC
few	TRBV27	TRBJ1-5	-	CASSIGGSNQPQHF	TGTGCCAGCAGTATAGGGGGTAGCAATCAGCCCCAGCATTTT
few	TRBV5-1	TRBJ2-5	TRBD2	CASSLAGGGQEETQYF	TGCGCCAGCAGCTTGGCCGGCGGGGGGCAGGAAGAGACCCAGTACTTC
many	TRBV15	TRBJ1-4	TRBD1	CATSRVWTGTGKLFF	TGTGCCACCAGCAGAGTTTGGACAGGGACGGGAAAACTGTTTTTT
few	TRBV29-1	TRBJ2-5	TRBD1	CSVENPNRGWGETQYF	TGCAGCGTTGAGAACCCAAACAGGGGCTGGGGAGAGACCCAGTACTTC
many	TRBV12-3/TRBV12-4	TRBJ2-5	-	CASITGGAGGDNLQETQYF	TGTGCCAGCATCACTGGGGGGGCAGGGGGCGATAATCTGCAAGAGACCCAGTACTTC
many	TRBV2	TRBJ2-7	TRBD2	CASSGPLTSGRYYEQYF	TGTGCCAGCAGTGGACCACTGACTAGCGGAAGATACTACGAGCAGTACTTC
few	TRBV20-1	TRBJ1-2	-	CSASGVWAGVGYTF	TGCAGTGCTAGTGGGGTTTGGGCAGGGGTTGGCTACACCTTC
many	TRBV20-1	TRBJ2-2	TRBD2	CSARASGRVSGELFF	TGCAGTGCTAGAGCTAGCGGGAGGGTTTCCGGGGAGCTGTTTTTT
many	TRBV28	TRBJ1-5	TRBD1	CASSHNRGSQPQHF	TGTGCCAGCAGTCACAACAGGGGCAGTCAGCCCCAGCATTTT
many	TRBV11-3	TRBJ2-5	-	CASSLVTVQETQYF	TGTGCCAGCAGCTTGGTAACAGTCCAAGAGACCCAGTACTTC
many	TRBV11-1	TRBJ2-5	-	CASSFVPVDQETQYF	TGTGCCAGCAGCTTCGTCCCGGTCGACCAAGAGACCCAGTACTTC
many	TRBV12-3/TRBV12-4	TRBJ1-2	-	CAVEGYDGYTF	TGTGCCGTAGAGGGGTACGATGGCTACACCTTC
few	TRBV29-1	TRBJ2-7	TRBD1	CSVAQGQGSSYEQYF	TGCAGCGTAGCCCAAGGACAGGGTAGCTCCTACGAGCAGTACTTC
-	TRBV11-2	TRBJ2-7	-	CASSAGGGGTYEQYF	TGTGCCAGCAGTGCAGGAGGTGGTGGGACCTACGAGCAGTACTTC
many	TRBV2	TRBJ1-2	-	CATLPGGGYGYTF	TGTGCCACCTTACCGGGGGGCGGCTATGGCTACACCTTC
-	TRBV12-3/TRBV12-4	TRBJ2-1	-	CASRQTGGAGNEQFF	TGTGCCAGCAGACAAACCGGGGGCGCGGGGAATGAGCAGTTCTTC